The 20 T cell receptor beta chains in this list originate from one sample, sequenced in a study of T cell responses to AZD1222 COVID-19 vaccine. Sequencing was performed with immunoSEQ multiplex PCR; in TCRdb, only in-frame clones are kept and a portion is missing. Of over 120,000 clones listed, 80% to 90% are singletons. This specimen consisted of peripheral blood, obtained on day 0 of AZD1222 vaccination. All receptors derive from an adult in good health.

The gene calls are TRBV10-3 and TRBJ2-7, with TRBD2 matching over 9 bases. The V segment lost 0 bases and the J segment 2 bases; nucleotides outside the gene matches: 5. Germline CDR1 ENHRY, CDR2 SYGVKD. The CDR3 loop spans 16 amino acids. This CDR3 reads CAISESWASGAYEQYF. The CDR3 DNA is TGTGCCATCAGTGAGTCGTGGGCTAGCGGGGCCTACGAGCAGTACTTC.

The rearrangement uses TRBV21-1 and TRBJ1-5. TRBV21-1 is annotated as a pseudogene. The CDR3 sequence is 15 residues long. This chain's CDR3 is CASPKGGAPEQPQHF. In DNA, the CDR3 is TGTGCCAGTCCCAAGGGGGGGGCTCCAGAACAGCCCCAGCATTTT.

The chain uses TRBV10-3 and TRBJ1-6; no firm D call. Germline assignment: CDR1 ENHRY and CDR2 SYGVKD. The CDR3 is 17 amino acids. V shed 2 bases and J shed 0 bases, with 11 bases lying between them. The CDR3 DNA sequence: TGTGCCATCAGTGAGACCTCCCCCAGCTCCTATAATTCACCCCTCCACTTT. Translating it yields CAISETSPSSYNSPLHF.

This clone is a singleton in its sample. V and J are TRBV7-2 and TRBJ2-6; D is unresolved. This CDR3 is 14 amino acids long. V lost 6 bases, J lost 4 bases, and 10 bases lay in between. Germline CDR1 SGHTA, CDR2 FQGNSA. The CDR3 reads CASSYSAGANVLTF. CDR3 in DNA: TGTGCCAGCAGTTACAGTGCGGGGGCCAACGTCCTGACTTTC.

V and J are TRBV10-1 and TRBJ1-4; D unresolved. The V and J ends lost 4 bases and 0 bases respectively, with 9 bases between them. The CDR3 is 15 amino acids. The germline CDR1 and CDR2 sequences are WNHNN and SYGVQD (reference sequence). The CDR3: CASSGGSATNEKLFF. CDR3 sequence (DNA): TGCGCCAGCAGTGGCGGGAGTGCAACTAATGAAAAACTGTTTTTT.

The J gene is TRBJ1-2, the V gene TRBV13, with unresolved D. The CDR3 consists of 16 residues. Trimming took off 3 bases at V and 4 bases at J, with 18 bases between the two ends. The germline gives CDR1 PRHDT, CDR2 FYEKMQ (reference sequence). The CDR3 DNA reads TGTGCCAGCAGCTTCCTAACACGAAAGGGTAGCTATGGCTACACCTTC. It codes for CASSFLTRKGSYGYTF.

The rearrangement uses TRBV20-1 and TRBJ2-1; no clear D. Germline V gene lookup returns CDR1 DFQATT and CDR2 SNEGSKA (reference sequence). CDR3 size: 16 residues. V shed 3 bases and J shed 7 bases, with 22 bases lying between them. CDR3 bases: TGCAGTGCTAGTGGCTCCCCTGCCGGCCTACAAAATGAGCAGTTCTTC. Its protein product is CSASGSPAGLQNEQFF.

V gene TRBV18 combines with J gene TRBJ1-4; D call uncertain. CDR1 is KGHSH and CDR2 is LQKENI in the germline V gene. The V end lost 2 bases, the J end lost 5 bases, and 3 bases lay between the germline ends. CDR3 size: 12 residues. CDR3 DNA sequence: TGTGCCAGCTCACCAGGGAATGAAAAACTGTTTTTT. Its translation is CASSPGNEKLFF.

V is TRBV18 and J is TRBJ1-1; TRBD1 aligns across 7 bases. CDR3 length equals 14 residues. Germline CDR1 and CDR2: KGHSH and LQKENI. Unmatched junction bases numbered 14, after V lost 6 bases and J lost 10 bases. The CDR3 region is CASSLLDREVRAFF. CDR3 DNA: TGTGCCAGCTCTCTACTCGACAGGGAAGTACGAGCTTTCTTT.

The CDR3 loop reads CASSIGPSGEAFF. The CDR3 DNA sequence: TGTGCCAGTAGTATAGGACCATCAGGTGAAGCTTTCTTT. V usage is TRBV19 and J usage is TRBJ1-1; no firm D call. CDR3 length: 13 residues. Germline V gene lookup returns CDR1 LNHDA and CDR2 SQIVND (reference sequence). V was pared by 1 base and J by 7 bases, with 10 bases between.

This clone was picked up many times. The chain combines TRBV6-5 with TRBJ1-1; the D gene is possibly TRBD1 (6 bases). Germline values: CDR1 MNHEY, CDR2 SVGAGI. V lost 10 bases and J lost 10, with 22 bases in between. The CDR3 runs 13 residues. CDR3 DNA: TGTGCCACCTCAAAAGAACAGGGCATGGGAGCTTTCTTT. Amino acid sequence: CATSKEQGMGAFF.

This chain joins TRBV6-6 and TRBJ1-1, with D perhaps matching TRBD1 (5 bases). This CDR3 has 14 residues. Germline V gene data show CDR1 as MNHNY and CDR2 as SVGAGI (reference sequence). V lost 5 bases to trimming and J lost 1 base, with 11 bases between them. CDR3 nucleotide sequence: TGTGCCAGCAGTCTTCAGGGACCGAACACTGAAGCTTTCTTT. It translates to CASSLQGPNTEAFF.

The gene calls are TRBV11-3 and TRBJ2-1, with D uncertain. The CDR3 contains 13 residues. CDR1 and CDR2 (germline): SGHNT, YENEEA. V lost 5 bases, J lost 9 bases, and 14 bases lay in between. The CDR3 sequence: CASSPHPTSEQFF. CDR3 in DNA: TGTGCCAGCAGCCCACATCCTACGTCTGAGCAGTTCTTC.

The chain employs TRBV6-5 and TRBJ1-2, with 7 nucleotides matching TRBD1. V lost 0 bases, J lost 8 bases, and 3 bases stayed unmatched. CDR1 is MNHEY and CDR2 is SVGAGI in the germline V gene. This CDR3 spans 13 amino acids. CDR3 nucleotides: TGTGCCAGCAGTTACTCGAACAGGGGCGGCTACACCTTC. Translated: CASSYSNRGGYTF.

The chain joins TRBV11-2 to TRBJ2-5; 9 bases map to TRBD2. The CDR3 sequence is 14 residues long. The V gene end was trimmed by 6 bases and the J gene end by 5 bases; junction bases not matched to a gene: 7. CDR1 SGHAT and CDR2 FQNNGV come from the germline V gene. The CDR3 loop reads CASRPGLAGETQYF. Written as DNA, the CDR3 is TGTGCCAGCAGGCCGGGACTAGCTGGGGAGACCCAGTACTTC.

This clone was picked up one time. CDR3 DNA: TGTGCCAGTACCCATTCAGGGGAATATTCACCCCTCCACTTT. It yields the protein CASTHSGEYSPLHF. The rearrangement joins TRBV19 to TRBJ1-6; D might be TRBD1 (6 bases). With 7 bases removed from V and 8 bases from J, the gap between germline ends came to 15 bases. Germline CDR1 LNHDA, CDR2 SQIVND (reference sequence). The CDR3 sequence is 14 residues long. Together with reference TRBV19 and TRBJ1-6, the CDR3 gives the full variable domain: DGGITQSPKYLFRKEGQNVTLSCEQNLNHDAMYWYRQDPGQGLRLIYYSQIVNDFQKGDIAEGYSVSREKKESFPLTVTSAQKNPTAFYLCASTHSGEYSPLHFGNGTRLTVT.

CDR3 loop: CAISRTGSSMNTEAFF. Here the CDR3 DNA reads TGTGCCATCAGCCGGACAGGGAGCTCAATGAACACTGAAGCTTTCTTT. This chain joins TRBV10-3 and TRBJ1-1; TRBD1 aligns across 8 bases. Trimming removed 6 bases from V and 0 bases from J; junction bases left unmatched: 9. CDR1 is ENHRY and CDR2 is SYGVKD in the germline V gene. The CDR3 is made up of 16 amino acids.

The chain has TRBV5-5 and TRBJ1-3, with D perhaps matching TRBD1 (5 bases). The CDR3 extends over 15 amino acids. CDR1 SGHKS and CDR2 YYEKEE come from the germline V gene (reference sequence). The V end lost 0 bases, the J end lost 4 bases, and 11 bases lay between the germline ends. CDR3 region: CASSLVGELGNTIYF. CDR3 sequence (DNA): TGTGCCAGCAGCTTGGTGGGGGAACTGGGAAACACCATATATTTT.

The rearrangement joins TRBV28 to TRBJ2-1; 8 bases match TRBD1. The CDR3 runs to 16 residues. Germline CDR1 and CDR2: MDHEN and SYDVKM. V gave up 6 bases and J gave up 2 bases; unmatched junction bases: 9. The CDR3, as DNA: TGTGCCAGCAGCCGCGGACAGGGCTACCCCTACAATGAGCAGTTCTTC. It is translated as CASSRGQGYPYNEQFF.

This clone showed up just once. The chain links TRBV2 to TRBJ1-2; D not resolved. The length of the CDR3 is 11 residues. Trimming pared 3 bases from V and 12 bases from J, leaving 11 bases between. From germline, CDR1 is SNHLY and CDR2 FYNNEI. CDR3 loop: CASSEVRGNTF. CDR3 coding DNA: TGTGCCAGCAGTGAGGTCAGAGGCAACACCTTC.